This T cell receptor (beta chain) came from a study of a mutant IDH1 vaccine in newly diagnosed glioma. Study context: Vaccines were begun 4-6 weeks after radiotherapy alone, or with temozolomide cycles. Treated patients comprised 62.5% males and around 38% females, mean age about 43 years. Earlier therapy was either radiotherapy, temozolomide, or both, and most got both. Week 47 marked visit V13, whereas week 35 marked visit V12.

The protocol was immunoSEQ multiplex PCR, while the TCRdb copy is restricted to in-frame clones and leaves out a portion. The sample includes about 56,000 clones, 86% of them seen just once. Stated time point: week 35, safety follow-up. In the vaccine, a single dose held 300 ug of the mutant IDH1 20-mer peptide, along with topical imiquimod. The germline V gene has CDR1 LGHNA and CDR2 YSLEER. The CDR3 totals 15 residues. V was shortened by 0 bases and J by 7 bases, with 14 bases between the two germline ends. As concerns this clone: The antigen remains unidentified.

This chain joins TRBV4-3 and TRBJ2-3; D call uncertain. The material sequenced was PBMCs, taken from a glioma patient whose treatment included an IDH1 peptide vaccine. This sequence originates from a man between 35 and 55 years old with glioma. The CDR3 region has the DNA TGCGCCAGCAGCCAAGATCCCTGGCAAGGGTATACGCAGTATTTT. Translation: CASSQDPWQGYTQYF.